Listed below are T cell receptor beta chains from one sample, sequenced in a study of OX40 agonist ivuxolimab in advanced cancers. This table comes from immunoSEQ multiplex PCR, and its TCRdb copy is limited to in-frame clones, with some not included. The repertoire holds tens of thousands of clones, with around 80% as singletons. The source was CD4+ or CD8+ T cells sorted from blood, collected in a trial of the OX40 agonist ivuxolimab. These receptor sequences come from an adult with an advanced solid tumor such as melanoma, head and neck, liver or kidney cancer. Both conserved end residues are part of each CDR3. D genes are given only for firm matches. Some rows mark clone size as missing; the rest say once, few, many or name a class of expanded clone.

J gene	clone size	D gene	V gene	CDR3 protein	CDR3 DNA
TRBJ1-2	-	-	TRBV30	CAWSVGRSYTF	TGTGCCTGGAGTGTAGGGAGAAGCTACACCTTC
TRBJ2-1	-	-	TRBV4-2	CASSQGLGGGNEQFF	TGTGCCAGCAGCCAAGGGCTAGGAGGGGGCAATGAGCAGTTCTTC
TRBJ2-5	few	-	TRBV5-1	CASDRTGQETQYF	TGCGCCAGCGACAGGACGGGTCAAGAGACCCAGTACTTC
TRBJ2-3	once	TRBD1	TRBV15	CATSSGQVGDTQYF	TGTGCCACCAGCAGCGGACAGGTCGGTGATACGCAGTATTTT
TRBJ2-1	-	-	TRBV28	CASSSLGYNEQFF	TGTGCCAGCAGTTCACTCGGGTACAATGAGCAGTTCTTC
TRBJ1-2	once	-	TRBV30	CAWSVRQGRGGYTF	TGTGCCTGGAGTGTACGGCAGGGGCGCGGTGGCTACACCTTC
TRBJ1-1	-	-	TRBV21-1	CASSIRAATGTEAFF	TGTGCCAGCAGCATCCGGGCTGCGACGGGCACTGAAGCTTTCTTT
TRBJ2-7	-	-	TRBV21-1	CASSFRDLVNEQYF	TGTGCCAGCAGCTTTCGGGACCTCGTGAACGAGCAGTACTTC
TRBJ1-1	-	-	TRBV5-1	CASSPRAFGLMNTEAFF	TGCGCCAGCAGTCCCCGGGCTTTCGGGCTAATGAACACTGAAGCTTTCTTT
TRBJ1-1	-	-	TRBV11-3	CASSLGGLGNTEAFF	TGTGCCAGCAGCCTAGGGGGGTTGGGGAACACTGAAGCTTTCTTT
TRBJ2-1	-	TRBD2	TRBV9	CASSPGTNERQFF	TGTGCCAGCAGCCCCGGGACTAACGAGCGGCAGTTCTTC
TRBJ1-1	-	-	TRBV30	CAWRGTGLANGAFF	TGTGCCTGGAGGGGGACCGGGCTGGCCAATGGAGCTTTCTTT
TRBJ2-5	-	-	TRBV6-1	CASSERWGGGGQETQYF	TGTGCCAGCAGTGAAAGGTGGGGGGGAGGGGGGCAAGAGACCCAGTACTTC
TRBJ2-2	once	-	TRBV5-1	CASSLEALTTGELFF	TGCGCCAGCAGCTTGGAGGCCCTTACCACCGGGGAGCTGTTTTTT
TRBJ1-4	-	TRBD1	TRBV28	CAGGDRGSSRTNEKLFF	TGTGCCGGGGGGGACAGGGGTTCATCTAGGACTAATGAAAAACTGTTTTTT
TRBJ2-5	once	TRBD1	TRBV29-1	CSVGDRGETQYF	TGCAGCGTTGGGGACAGGGGTGAGACCCAGTACTTC
TRBJ1-5	-	-	TRBV27	CASRKGQPWGQPQHF	TGTGCCAGCAGAAAAGGACAGCCCTGGGGTCAGCCCCAGCATTTT
TRBJ2-2	-	-	TRBV11-1	CASSLSSRGTGELFF	TGTGCCAGCAGCTTGTCGAGCAGGGGAACCGGGGAGCTGTTTTTT
TRBJ2-7	few	-	TRBV19	CASRPRSGYEQYF	TGTGCCAGTAGGCCTCGGAGCGGCTACGAGCAGTACTTC
TRBJ2-1	few	TRBD2	TRBV10-3	CAISGEVAGYNEQFF	TGTGCCATCAGTGGGGAGGTAGCGGGGTACAATGAGCAGTTCTTC
TRBJ2-3	-	-	TRBV7-8	CASSLSSLTGTGTNTQYF	TGTGCCAGCAGCTTGTCCTCCCTTACCGGGACTGGCACGAATACGCAGTATTTT
TRBJ2-1	-	-	TRBV5-1	CASSLEGGEQFF	TGCGCCAGCAGCTTGGAAGGTGGTGAGCAGTTCTTC
TRBJ1-6	-	-	TRBV19	CASKAGSSYNSPLHF	TGTGCCAGTAAGGCAGGAAGCTCCTATAATTCACCCCTCCACTTT
TRBJ2-3	-	-	TRBV5-8	CASSLPGTDTQYF	TGTGCCAGCAGCTTACCGGGTACAGATACGCAGTATTTT
TRBJ1-4	-	-	TRBV19	CASKRRGSETTNEKLFF	TGTGCCAGTAAGCGACGAGGAAGTGAGACGACTAATGAAAAACTGTTTTTT
TRBJ1-1	-	-	TRBV30	CAWSLSQGWGTEAFF	TGTGCCTGGAGTCTATCCCAAGGGTGGGGCACTGAAGCTTTCTTT
TRBJ1-1	-	-	TRBV9	CASSVRWDTEAFF	TGTGCCAGCAGCGTCAGGTGGGACACTGAAGCTTTCTTT
TRBJ2-5	few	TRBD2	TRBV7-2	CASSLVLAGQETQYF	TGTGCCAGCAGCTTGGTCCTAGCGGGACAAGAGACCCAGTACTTC
TRBJ1-2	-	-	TRBV5-5	CASSLESGKGYTF	TGTGCCAGCAGCTTGGAATCAGGGAAAGGCTACACCTTC
TRBJ2-4	few	TRBD1	TRBV11-2	CASSLYRGNNIQYF	TGTGCCAGCAGCTTATACAGGGGGAACAACATTCAGTACTTC
TRBJ1-1	-	-	TRBV30	CAWSKTQAFF	TGTGCCTGGAGCAAGACCCAAGCTTTCTTT
TRBJ1-5	-	-	TRBV6-1	CASSSDGRNQPQHF	TGTGCCAGCAGTTCGGACGGACGCAATCAGCCCCAGCATTTT
TRBJ2-1	-	-	TRBV5-1	CASSFIPRDEQFF	TGCGCCAGCAGCTTTATCCCTAGGGATGAGCAGTTCTTC
TRBJ2-3	-	-	TRBV15	CATSTFIGTATDTQYF	TGTGCCACCAGCACTTTTATAGGGACTGCCACAGATACGCAGTATTTT
TRBJ2-2	-	-	TRBV9	CASSPLMWLGELFF	TGTGCCAGCAGCCCCTTAATGTGGCTCGGGGAGCTGTTTTTT
TRBJ2-7	-	-	TRBV9	CASSSRNHVSTEQYF	TGTGCCAGCAGCTCGCGAAACCACGTATCCACCGAGCAGTACTTC
TRBJ1-4	-	TRBD1	TRBV19	CATGQGRGEKLFF	TGTGCCACCGGACAGGGTCGGGGTGAAAAACTGTTTTTT
TRBJ1-3	-	-	TRBV28	CASSLWGSGTGNTIYF	TGTGCCAGCAGTTTATGGGGTAGCGGCACTGGAAACACCATATATTTT
TRBJ2-5	once	-	TRBV5-1	CASSLRGLETQYF	TGCGCCAGCAGCTTGCGGGGGCTGGAGACCCAGTACTTC
TRBJ1-2	few	-	TRBV28	CASSLRLYGYTF	TGTGCCAGCAGTTTGAGACTTTATGGCTACACCTTC
TRBJ2-1	-	-	TRBV5-4	CASSPPGRQGLNEQFF	TGTGCCAGCAGCCCTCCGGGTCGGCAGGGCCTCAATGAGCAGTTCTTC
TRBJ2-3	-	TRBD2	TRBV25-1	CASNGAGTDTQYF	TGTGCCAGCAATGGAGCGGGAACCGATACGCAGTATTTT